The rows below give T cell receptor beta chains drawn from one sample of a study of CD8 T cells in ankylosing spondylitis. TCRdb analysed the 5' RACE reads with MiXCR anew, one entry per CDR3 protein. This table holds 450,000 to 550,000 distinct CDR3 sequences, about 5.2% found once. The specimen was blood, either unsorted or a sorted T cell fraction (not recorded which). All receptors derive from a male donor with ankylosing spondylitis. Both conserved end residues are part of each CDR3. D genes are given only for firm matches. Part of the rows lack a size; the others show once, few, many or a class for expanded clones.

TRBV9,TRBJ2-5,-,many,CASSVGSRQETQYF,TGTGCCAGCAGCGTAGGATCCAGACAAGAGACCCAGTACTTC
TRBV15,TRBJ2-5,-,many,CATSRDHGQTRAQYF,TGTGCCACCAGCAGAGATCACGGACAGACCAGGGCCCAGTACTTC
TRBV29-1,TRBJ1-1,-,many,CSVEQQGGTEAFF,TGCAGCGTTGAGCAACAGGGAGGCACTGAAGCTTTCTTT
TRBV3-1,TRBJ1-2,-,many,CASRFSEKENYGYTF,TGTGCCAGCAGGTTTTCGGAGAAAGAAAACTATGGCTACACCTTC
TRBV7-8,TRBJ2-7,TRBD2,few,CASSLLAGISYEQYF,TGTGCCAGCAGCTTACTAGCGGGGATTTCTTACGAGCAGTACTTC
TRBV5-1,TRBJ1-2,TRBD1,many,CASSFTGGNYGYTF,TGCGCCAGCAGCTTTACAGGGGGCAACTATGGCTACACCTTC
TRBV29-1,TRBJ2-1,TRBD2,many,CSVDGGGSYNEQFF,TGCAGCGTTGACGGGGGGGGTTCCTACAATGAGCAGTTCTTC
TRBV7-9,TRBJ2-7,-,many,CASSQRGDYEQYF,TGTGCCAGCAGCCAACGGGGTGACTACGAGCAGTACTTC
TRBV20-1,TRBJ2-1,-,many,CSARESGRGNEQFF,TGCAGTGCTAGAGAATCCGGCCGGGGCAATGAGCAGTTCTTC
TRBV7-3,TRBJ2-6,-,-,CASSPGFRANVLTF,TGTGCCAGCAGCCCCGGATTCCGGGCCAACGTCCTGACTTTC
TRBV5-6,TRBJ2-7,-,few,CASSPGPGRYEQYF,TGTGCCAGCAGCCCCGGGCCCGGTCGGTACGAGCAGTACTTC
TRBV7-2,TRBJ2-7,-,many,CASSFRGYYEQYF,TGTGCCAGCAGCTTTCGAGGGTACTACGAGCAGTACTTC
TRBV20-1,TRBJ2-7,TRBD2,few,CSAGLDSYEQYF,TGCAGTGCCGGACTAGACTCCTACGAGCAGTACTTC
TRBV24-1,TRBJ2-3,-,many,CATSDFRALADTQYF,TGTGCCACCAGTGATTTTCGTGCTCTCGCAGATACGCAGTATTTT
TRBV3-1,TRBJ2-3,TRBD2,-,CASSPIGTSLQPDTQYF,TGTGCCAGCAGCCCAATTGGGACTAGCCTTCAACCAGATACGCAGTATTTT
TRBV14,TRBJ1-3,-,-,CASSQEMAASGNTIYF,TGTGCCAGCAGCCAAGAGATGGCCGCCTCTGGAAACACCATATATTTT
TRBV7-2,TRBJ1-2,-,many,CASSLEYTDYGYTF,TGTGCCAGCAGCTTAGAGTACACGGACTATGGCTACACCTTC
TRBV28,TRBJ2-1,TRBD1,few,CASRQGATSYNEQFF,TGTGCCAGCAGACAGGGGGCAACCTCCTACAATGAGCAGTTCTTC
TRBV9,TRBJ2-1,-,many,CASSVRGEGSYNEQFF,TGTGCCAGCAGCGTTAGAGGGGAAGGGTCCTACAATGAGCAGTTCTTC
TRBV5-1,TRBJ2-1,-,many,CASSWSGTRGEQFF,TGCGCCAGCAGCTGGAGCGGGACACGGGGTGAGCAGTTCTTC
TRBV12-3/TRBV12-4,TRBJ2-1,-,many,CASSSFRGYNEQFF,TGTGCCAGCAGTTCGTTTCGGGGTTACAATGAGCAGTTCTTC
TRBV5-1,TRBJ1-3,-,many,CASRRTLSGNTIYF,TGCGCCAGCAGGAGGACCCTCTCTGGAAACACCATATATTTT
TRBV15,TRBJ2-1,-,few,CATSEGQSGGREQFF,TGTGCCACCAGCGAGGGCCAGAGTGGGGGCCGTGAGCAGTTCTTC
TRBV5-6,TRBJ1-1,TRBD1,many,CASSTWTGVVKNTEAFF,TGTGCCAGCAGCACCTGGACAGGGGTCGTTAAGAACACTGAAGCTTTCTTT